The present TCR beta chain was sequenced within a study of blood T cells in healthy people across ages. It was with a sample-barcoded 5' primer and a J-beta primer mix that a second PCR of roughly 7 to 12 cycles was run. TCRdb passed the 5' RACE reads through MiXCR, listing each CDR3 protein once. The sample holds approximately 580,000 distinct CDR3 sequences; 24% are singletons and the top ten take roughly 9.4%. The CDR3 loop spans 15 amino acids. The germline V gene has CDR1 SGHTA and CDR2 FQGNSA. The sample also formed part of further work on T cells of mothers and their children.

The TCR was taken from a boy between 10 and 17 years old in good health. The sample taken for sequencing was blood. This chain links TRBV7-2 with TRBJ2-5, with TRBD1 matching over 7 bases. Matching the DNA end better, TRBJ2-7 makes the J call doubtful. CDR3 residues: CASSLGGQPSYEQYF. The CDR3 bases are TGTGCCAGCAGCTTAGGGGGACAGCCCTCCTACGAGCAGTACTTC.